Following are 31 T cell receptor beta chains from one sample sequenced in a study of PD-L1 blockade in urothelial cancer. TCRdb's copy holds only in-frame clones and misses some; the assay was immunoSEQ multiplex PCR. The sample records approximately 100,000 clones, around 82% being singletons. The source was PBMCs, collected around atezolizumab (anti-PD-L1) treatment. These receptors originate from a man over 45 with urothelial cancer.

This rearrangement joins TRBV5-6 to TRBJ2-5, with 7 bases aligning to TRBD1. Germline assignment: CDR1 SGHDT and CDR2 YYEEEE. Germline trimming cut 3 bases from V and 1 base from J; bases unmatched to any gene: 3. This CDR3 contains 14 residues. The CDR3 nucleotides read TGTGCCAGCAGCTCGGGACAGATCCAAGAGACCCAGTACTTC. Its protein is CASSSGQIQETQYF. The full variable domain, with the rest looked up from reference TRBV5-6 and TRBJ2-5, is DAGVTQSPTHLIKTRGQQVTLRCSPKSGHDTVSWYQQALGQGPQFIFQYYEEEERQRGNFPDRFSGHQFPNYSSELNVNALLLGDSALYLCASSSGQIQETQYFGPGTRLLVL.

This clone has just a few counts. The chain couples TRBV11-3 to TRBJ2-1, with 9 positions matching TRBD2. The CDR3 runs to 13 residues. The germline gives CDR1 SGHNT, CDR2 YENEEA. V was pared by 8 bases and J by 6 bases, with 5 bases of the junction left unmatched. The CDR3 nucleotides are TGTGCCAGCTCGGCGGGAGGGTTCAATGAGCAGTTCTTC. This gives the protein CASSAGGFNEQFF.

The rearrangement uses TRBV28 and TRBJ1-5; 8 nucleotides match TRBD1. With V trimmed by 6 bases and J by 6 bases, 1 base remained unmatched. The CDR3 is 12 amino acids. Germline CDR1 MDHEN, CDR2 SYDVKM. CDR3 nucleotides: TGTGCCAGCAGGGACAGGGTTCAGCCCCAGCATTTT. This translates into CASRDRVQPQHF. The full variable domain, rest sourced from reference TRBV28 and TRBJ1-5, is DVKVTQSSRYLVKRTGEKVFLECVQDMDHENMFWYRQDPGLGLRLIYFSYDVKMKEKGDIPEGYSVSREKKERFSLILESASTNQTSMYLCASRDRVQPQHFGDGTRLSIL.

This chain joins TRBV9 and TRBJ1-2; 7 bases are a match to TRBD1. This CDR3 has 12 amino acids. Losses at the gene ends were 5 bases for V and 9 bases for J; bases not matched to a gene: 7. Germline CDR1 and CDR2: SGDLS and YYNGEE. This CDR3 is CASSEQGWSYTF. CDR3 in DNA: TGTGCCAGCAGTGAACAGGGGTGGAGCTACACCTTC.

The chain recombines TRBV5-5 with TRBJ2-7, with unresolved D. CDR3 length: 11 residues. V was cut by 8 bases and J by 3 bases, with 9 bases left in between. Looked up from germline, CDR1 is SGHKS and CDR2 is YYEKEE (reference sequence). The CDR3 loop is CASNTGYEQYF. The CDR3 DNA reads TGTGCCAGTAATACGGGCTACGAGCAGTACTTC.

The chain couples TRBV30 to TRBJ2-1, with 12 nucleotides matching TRBD2. There are 20 residues in the CDR3. With V trimmed by 5 bases and J by 4 bases, 21 bases remained unmatched. Germline CDR1 GTSNPN, CDR2 SVGIG (reference sequence). In DNA, the CDR3 is TGTGCCTGGGGTGGCCCCCCCAGGACTAGCGGGACAGATTCATACAATGAGCAGTTCTTC. This encodes CAWGGPPRTSGTDSYNEQFF.

The genes are TRBV6-5 and TRBJ1-2; D is unresolved. This CDR3 comprises 13 residues. CDR1 and CDR2 from the germline V gene are MNHEY and SVGAGI. V lost 7 bases, J lost 7 bases, and 16 bases lay in between. The CDR3 coding sequence is TGTGCCAGCAAAACGGGGTCCCCTGGTGGCTACACCTTC. Translation: CASKTGSPGGYTF.

The gene calls are TRBV18 and TRBJ2-3, with 9 nucleotides matching TRBD2. With 3 bases clipped from V and 1 base from J, the junction kept 2 bases outside the gene matches. Germline lookup yields CDR1 KGHSH and CDR2 LQKENI. The CDR3 has 15 residues. CDR3: CASSPTSGRTDTQYF. For the CDR3, the DNA is TGTGCCAGCTCACCGACTAGCGGACGCACAGATACGCAGTATTTT.

This clone has a single count. The chain has TRBV28 and TRBJ2-1; unclear D gene. The CDR3 is 15 residues long. CDR1 MDHEN and CDR2 SYDVKM come from the germline V gene. Trimming cost V 3 bases and J 4 bases, with 13 bases left between them. CDR3 DNA: TGTGCCAGCAGTTTCTTCGGTCAGGCTTACAATGAGCAGTTCTTC. Its protein is CASSFFGQAYNEQFF.

The chain joins TRBV5-1 to TRBJ2-7; 9 nucleotides align to TRBD2. The junction had 9 bases not matched to a gene; V was cut back by 6 bases and J by 2 bases. Per the germline V gene, CDR1 is SGHRS and CDR2 is YFSETQ. This CDR3 has 15 amino acids. The CDR3 DNA is TGCGCCAGCACCCCTACTAGCGGGTATACCTACGAGCAGTACTTC. It yields the protein CASTPTSGYTYEQYF.

This clone was observed once. This chain uses TRBV19 with TRBJ1-4, with a possible D match to TRBD1 (5 bases). The CDR3 runs 14 residues. V lost 7 bases and J lost 7, with 16 bases in between. Germline V gene data show CDR1 as LNHDA and CDR2 as SQIVND (reference sequence). This CDR3 is CASTTTENTEKLFF. The CDR3 DNA is TGTGCCAGTACAACGACAGAAAACACTGAAAAACTGTTTTTT.

The rearrangement joins TRBV28 to TRBJ1-2; D is possibly TRBD1 (6 bases). V lost 4 bases to trimming and J lost 2 bases, with 8 bases between them. The CDR3 is 13 residues long. The germline V gene encodes CDR1 MDHEN and CDR2 SYDVKM. This chain's CDR3 is CASSSTGNYGYTF. DNA for the CDR3: TGTGCCAGCAGTTCGACAGGCAACTATGGCTACACCTTC.

The V call is TRBV19, the J call TRBJ2-1, with TRBD2 identical over 9 bases. Germline CDR1 reads LNHDA; CDR2 reads SQIVND (reference sequence). The CDR3 is 14 amino acids. V gave up 3 bases and J gave up 8 bases; unmatched junction bases: 5. In DNA form, the CDR3 reads TGTGCCAGTAGTATGATAGCGGGAGTTGATGAGCAGTTCTTC. As protein: CASSMIAGVDEQFF.

The rearrangement joins TRBV29-1 to TRBJ1-2; no definite D call. The CDR3 length is 13 residues. CDR1 and CDR2 (germline): SQVTM, ANQGSEA. Between the trimmed V and J ends, which lost 5 bases and 4 bases, there was a span of 14 bases. The CDR3 sequence: CSVKAGNFYGYTF. The DNA for the CDR3 is TGCAGCGTTAAAGCGGGGAACTTCTATGGCTACACCTTC.

J is TRBJ1-1 and V is TRBV30; tentatively, D is TRBD1 (6 bases). This CDR3 spans 15 amino acids. Germline CDR1 GTSNPN, CDR2 SVGIG (reference sequence). V lost 5 bases to trimming and J lost 1 base, with 17 bases between them. This CDR3 reads CAWGSRGGANTEAFF. The CDR3 DNA reads TGTGCCTGGGGCTCTAGGGGGGGCGCGAACACTGAAGCTTTCTTT.

The gene calls are TRBV4-1 and TRBJ2-3, with 8 bases fitting TRBD2. The CDR3 extends over 20 amino acids. Germline V gene sequence: CDR1 MGHRA, CDR2 YSYEKL. With V trimmed by 2 bases and J by 3 bases, 19 bases remained unmatched. The DNA for the CDR3 is TGCGCCAGCAGCCAATGGTCTAGCGGGTGGCCGGGGGGGAGGACAGATACGCAGTATTTT. Encoded protein: CASSQWSSGWPGGRTDTQYF.

This clone was recorded once. This sequence joins TRBV6-7 and TRBJ2-5; 8 nucleotides align to TRBD2. TRBV6-7 has ORF status, its function being uncertain. CDR3 length: 15 residues. The V gene end was trimmed by 0 bases and the J gene end by 5 bases; junction bases not matched to a gene: 5. CDR3 protein: CASSYSAGVRETQYF. In nucleotides, the CDR3 is TGTGCCAGCAGTTACTCAGCGGGAGTAAGGGAGACCCAGTACTTC.

The chain links TRBV15 to TRBJ2-3; TRBD1 aligns across 10 bases. The CDR3 loop spans 17 amino acids. J was trimmed by 4 bases and V by 3 bases; bases with no gene match: 10. The germline CDR1 and CDR2 sequences are LNHNV and YYDKDF (reference sequence). The CDR3 nucleotides are TGTGCCACCAGCAGCCGCTCACCCGGGACAGGGGCAGATACGCAGTATTTT. The encoded protein is CATSSRSPGTGADTQYF.

This chain joins TRBV7-9 and TRBJ2-5; TRBD2 matches at 8 bases. This CDR3 is built from 15 residues. J lost 9 bases, V lost 0 bases, and 9 bases had no gene match. Looked up from germline, CDR1 is SEHNR and CDR2 is FQNEAQ (reference sequence). The CDR3 reads CASSLANPPRGAQYF. CDR3 in DNA: TGTGCCAGCAGCTTAGCAAACCCTCCGCGGGGGGCCCAGTACTTC.

This clone has only a few counts. The chain uses TRBV6-4 and TRBJ2-7; TRBD2 agrees at 10 bases. The CDR3 has 15 residues. The V gene end was trimmed by 6 bases and the J gene end by 0 bases; junction bases not matched to a gene: 5. Germline CDR1 reads MRHNA; CDR2 reads SNTAGT. For the CDR3, the DNA is TGTGCCAGCAGCCCGGCTAGCGGGAGCTCCTACGAGCAGTACTTC. Protein: CASSPASGSSYEQYF.

The chain recombines TRBV19 with TRBJ1-1, with 9 bases lining up with TRBD1. The CDR3 is 15 residues long. The J segment lost 5 bases and the V segment lost 5 bases, leaving 9 bases of the junction unmatched. Germline loops: CDR1 LNHDA, CDR2 SQIVND (reference sequence). CDR3 in amino acids: CASSSRQGELTEAFF. The CDR3 region has the DNA TGTGCCAGTAGTTCCCGACAGGGGGAGTTGACTGAAGCTTTCTTT.

V gene TRBV2 combines with J gene TRBJ2-7; 16 positions agree with TRBD2. CDR1 is SNHLY, CDR2 FYNNEI, per germline. This CDR3 region has 17 residues. V gave up 6 bases and J gave up 0 bases; unmatched junction bases: 5. The CDR3 sequence is CASSAGLAGGDSYEQYF. The CDR3 region has the DNA TGTGCCAGCAGCGCGGGACTAGCGGGAGGGGACTCCTACGAGCAGTACTTC.

This chain uses TRBV4-2 with TRBJ1-5, with D unresolved. Trimming cost V 1 base and J 6 bases, with 13 bases left between them. Germline CDR1 is LGHNA and CDR2 is YNFKEQ. This CDR3 spans 15 amino acids. The CDR3 reads CASSQVGDITQPQHF. The CDR3 DNA is TGTGCCAGCAGCCAAGTAGGCGACATTACTCAGCCCCAGCATTTT.

This chain links TRBV11-2 with TRBJ2-7; TRBD2 might be the D (5 bases). V was cut by 3 bases and J by 0 bases, with 18 bases left in between. This CDR3 contains 17 residues. Germline values: CDR1 SGHAT, CDR2 FQNNGV. CDR3 amino acids: CASSFGSGARSSYEQYF. Written as DNA, the CDR3 is TGTGCCAGCAGCTTTGGAAGCGGCGCTAGGAGCTCCTACGAGCAGTACTTC.

The V and J genes are TRBV5-1 and TRBJ2-5; D possibly corresponds to TRBD1 (5 bases). CDR1 and CDR2 from the germline V gene are SGHRS and YFSETQ. The CDR3 has 15 amino acids. The V end was cut by 0 bases, the J end by 2 bases, with 11 bases between. CDR3 sequence (DNA): TGCGCCAGCAGCTTGGTTCCAGGGCAACAAGAGACCCAGTACTTC. It codes for CASSLVPGQQETQYF.

The chain uses TRBV18 and TRBJ1-1; D uncertain. The germline gives CDR1 KGHSH, CDR2 LQKENI. The CDR3 has 12 amino acids. V lost 3 bases to trimming and J lost 5 bases, with 7 bases between them. The CDR3: CASSPRLTEAFF. The CDR3, as DNA: TGTGCCAGCTCACCTCGACTAACTGAAGCTTTCTTT.

The CDR3 DNA reads TGTGCCAGCAGCCGACAGGGGCTTGAGGCTTTCTTT. Its translation is CASSRQGLEAFF. The chain employs TRBV11-1 and TRBJ1-1, with TRBD1 identical over 8 bases. Germline trimming cut 5 bases from V and 11 bases from J; bases unmatched to any gene: 7. The CDR3 is 12 amino acids. Germline loops: CDR1 SGHAT, CDR2 FQDESV (reference sequence).

This rearrangement joins TRBV2 to TRBJ2-7, with 8 positions matching TRBD2. In germline, CDR1 is SNHLY, CDR2 FYNNEI. V was pared by 7 bases and J by 0 bases, with 5 bases of the junction left unmatched. The CDR3 extends over 14 amino acids. In DNA, the CDR3 is TGTGCCAGCAAACTAGCGGCACTCTCCTACGAGCAGTACTTC. This gives the protein CASKLAALSYEQYF.

V usage is TRBV6-5 and J usage is TRBJ1-3; a weak D match, TRBD1 (6 bases). CDR3 size: 15 residues. The germline V gene encodes CDR1 MNHEY and CDR2 SVGAGI. The V gene lost 2 bases and the J gene lost 1 base, with 9 bases spanning the gap. The CDR3 coding sequence is TGTGCCAGCAGTTACGGGACAACTTCTGGAAACACCATATATTTT. Translating gives CASSYGTTSGNTIYF.

The count of this clone is one. This sequence joins TRBV5-6 and TRBJ2-6, with D perhaps TRBD2 (5 bases). The CDR3 runs 16 residues. V was cut by 2 bases and J by 1 base, with 10 bases left in between. Germline CDR1 SGHDT, CDR2 YYEEEE. CDR3 sequence reads: CASSLKLASGANVLTF. The CDR3 nucleotides are TGTGCCAGCAGCTTAAAGCTAGCATCTGGGGCCAACGTCCTGACTTTC. Looking up the rest from reference TRBV5-6 and TRBJ2-6 gives the full variable domain: DAGVTQSPTHLIKTRGQQVTLRCSPKSGHDTVSWYQQALGQGPQFIFQYYEEEERQRGNFPDRFSGHQFPNYSSELNVNALLLGDSALYLCASSLKLASGANVLTFGAGSRLTVL.

The chain uses TRBV27 and TRBJ2-1; TRBD2 matches 9 bases. V lost 5 bases to trimming and J lost 1 base; unmatched junction nucleotides: 9. CDR3 length equals 17 residues. Germline V gives CDR1 MNHEY, CDR2 SMNVEV (reference sequence). CDR3 protein: CASSRPPLAGSYNEQFF. The CDR3 nucleotides read TGTGCCAGCAGTCGCCCTCCTCTAGCGGGGTCCTACAATGAGCAGTTCTTC.